Detailed here is one T cell receptor beta chain. At one boundary the junction diverges from the germline segment, which might be a read error. The source of the sample is a study of tumor and adjacent non-tumor tissue in lung cancer. The library came from three nested PCR rounds adapted from ARM-PCR protocols. TCRdb redid the calling of the multiplex PCR reads with MiXCR, one entry per CDR3 protein. This repertoire shows 90,000 to 100,000 distinct CDR3 sequences, around three quarters found once; its top ten account for about 30%. Germline CDR1 reads LGHNA; CDR2 reads YNFKEQ. CDR3 length: 16 amino acids. The template was RNA from unsorted bulk tissue. This non-tumor lung sample came from over 3 cm beyond the tumor edge.

The receptor comes from a man aged 55 to 70 with small cell lung cancer. The sequencing input was distant non-tumor lung tissue. The chain has TRBV4-2 and TRBJ1-5; tentatively, D is TRBD1 (5 bases). The CDR3 DNA reads as TGTGGCAGCAGCCGGCGTCAGGGTATAGACGATCAGCTCCAGCATTTT. Translated, it gives CGSSRRQGIDDQLQHF.